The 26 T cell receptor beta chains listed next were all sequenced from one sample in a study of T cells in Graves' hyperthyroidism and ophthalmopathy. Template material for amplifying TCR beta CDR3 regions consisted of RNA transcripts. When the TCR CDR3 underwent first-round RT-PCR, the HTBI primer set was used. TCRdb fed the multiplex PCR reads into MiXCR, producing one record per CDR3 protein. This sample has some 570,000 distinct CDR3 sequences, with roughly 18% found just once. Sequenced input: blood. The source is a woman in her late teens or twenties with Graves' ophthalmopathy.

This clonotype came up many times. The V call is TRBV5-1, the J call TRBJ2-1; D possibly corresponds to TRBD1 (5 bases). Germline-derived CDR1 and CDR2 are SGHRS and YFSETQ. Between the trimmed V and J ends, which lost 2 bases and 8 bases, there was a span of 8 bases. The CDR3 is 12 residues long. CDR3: CASSLQVHEQFF. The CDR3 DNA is TGCGCCAGCAGCTTACAGGTTCATGAGCAGTTCTTC.

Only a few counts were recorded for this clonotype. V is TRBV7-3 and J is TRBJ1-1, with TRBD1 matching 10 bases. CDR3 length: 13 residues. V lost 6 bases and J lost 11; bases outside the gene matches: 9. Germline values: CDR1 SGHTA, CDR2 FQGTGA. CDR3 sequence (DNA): TGTGCCAGCAGATCCGGGACAGGGGCCACGGCTTTCTTT. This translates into CASRSGTGATAFF.

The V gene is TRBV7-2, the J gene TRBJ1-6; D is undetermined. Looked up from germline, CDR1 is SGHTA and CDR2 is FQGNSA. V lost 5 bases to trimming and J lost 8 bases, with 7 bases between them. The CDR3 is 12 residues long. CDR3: CASSLNDSPLHF. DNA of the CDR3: TGTGCCAGCAGCCTGAACGATTCACCCCTCCACTTT. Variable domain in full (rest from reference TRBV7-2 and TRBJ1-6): GAGVSQSPSNKVTEKGKDVELRCDPISGHTALYWYRQSLGQGLEFLIYFQGNSAPDKSGLPSDRFSAERTGGSVSTLTIQRTQQEDSAVYLCASSLNDSPLHFGNGTRLTVT.

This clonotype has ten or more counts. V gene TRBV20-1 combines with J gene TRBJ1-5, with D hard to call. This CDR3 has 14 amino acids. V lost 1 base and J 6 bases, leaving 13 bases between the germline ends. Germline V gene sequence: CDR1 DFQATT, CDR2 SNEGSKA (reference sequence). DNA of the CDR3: TGCAGTGCTAGAGTTGGGGTGGCAGGTCAGCCCCAGCATTTT. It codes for CSARVGVAGQPQHF.

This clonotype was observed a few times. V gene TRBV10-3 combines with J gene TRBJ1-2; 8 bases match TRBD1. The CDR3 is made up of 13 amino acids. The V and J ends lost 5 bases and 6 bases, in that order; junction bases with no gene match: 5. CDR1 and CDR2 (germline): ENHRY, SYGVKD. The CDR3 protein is CAISTGQVNGYTF. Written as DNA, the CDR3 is TGTGCCATCAGTACGGGACAGGTCAATGGCTACACCTTC.

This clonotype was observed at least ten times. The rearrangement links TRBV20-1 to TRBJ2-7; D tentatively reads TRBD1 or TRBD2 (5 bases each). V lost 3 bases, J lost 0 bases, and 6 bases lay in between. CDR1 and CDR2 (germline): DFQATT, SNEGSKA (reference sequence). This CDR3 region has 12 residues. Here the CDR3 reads CSARRGSYEQYF. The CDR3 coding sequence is TGCAGTGCTAGGAGGGGCTCCTACGAGCAGTACTTC.

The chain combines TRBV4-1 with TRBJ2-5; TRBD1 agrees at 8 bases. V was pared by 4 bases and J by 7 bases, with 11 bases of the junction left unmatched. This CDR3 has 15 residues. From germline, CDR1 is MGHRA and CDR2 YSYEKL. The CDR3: CASSPPDRARWTQYF. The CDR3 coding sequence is TGCGCCAGCAGCCCTCCGGACAGGGCACGATGGACCCAGTACTTC.

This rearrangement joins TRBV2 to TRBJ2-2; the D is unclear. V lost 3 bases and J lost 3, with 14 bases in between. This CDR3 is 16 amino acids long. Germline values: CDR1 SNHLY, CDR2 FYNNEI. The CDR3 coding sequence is TGTGCCAGCAGTGACAGCCTAGTCTATTACACCGGGGAGCTGTTTTTT. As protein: CASSDSLVYYTGELFF.

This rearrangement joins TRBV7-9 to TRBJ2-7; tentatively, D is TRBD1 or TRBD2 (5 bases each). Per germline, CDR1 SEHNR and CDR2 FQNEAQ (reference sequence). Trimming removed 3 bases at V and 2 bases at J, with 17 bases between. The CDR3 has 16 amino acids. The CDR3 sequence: CASSFPRTGPTYEQYF. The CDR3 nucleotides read TGTGCCAGCAGCTTCCCCAGGACGGGACCAACCTACGAGCAGTACTTC. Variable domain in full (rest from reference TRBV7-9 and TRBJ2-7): DTGVSQNPRHKITKRGQNVTFRCDPISEHNRLYWYRQTLGQGPEFLTYFQNEAQLEKSRLLSDRFSAERPKGSFSTLEIQRTEQGDSAMYLCASSFPRTGPTYEQYFGPGTRLTVT.

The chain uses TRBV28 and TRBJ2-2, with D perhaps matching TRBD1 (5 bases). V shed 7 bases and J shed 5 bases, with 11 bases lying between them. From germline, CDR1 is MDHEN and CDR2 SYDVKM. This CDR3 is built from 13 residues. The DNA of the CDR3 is TGTGCCAGCACCCTCAGGGTTACCGGGGAGCTGTTTTTT. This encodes CASTLRVTGELFF.

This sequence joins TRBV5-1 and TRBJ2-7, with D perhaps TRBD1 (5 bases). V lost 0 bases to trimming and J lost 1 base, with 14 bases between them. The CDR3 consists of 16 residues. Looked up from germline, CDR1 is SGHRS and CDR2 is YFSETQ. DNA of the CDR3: TGCGCCAGCAGCTTGGAAGACAGCTTACGATCCTACGAGCAGTACTTC. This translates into CASSLEDSLRSYEQYF.

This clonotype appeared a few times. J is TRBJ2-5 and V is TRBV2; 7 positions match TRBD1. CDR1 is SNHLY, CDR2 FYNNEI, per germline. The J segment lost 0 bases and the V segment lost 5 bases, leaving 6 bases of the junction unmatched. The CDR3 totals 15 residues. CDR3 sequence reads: CASSPGQMYQETQYF. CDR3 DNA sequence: TGTGCCAGCAGTCCGGGACAGATGTACCAAGAGACCCAGTACTTC.

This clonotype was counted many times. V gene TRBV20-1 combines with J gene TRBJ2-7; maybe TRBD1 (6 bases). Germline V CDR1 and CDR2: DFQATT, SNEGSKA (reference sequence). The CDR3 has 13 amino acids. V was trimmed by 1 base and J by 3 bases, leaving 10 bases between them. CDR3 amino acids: CSARAPDSYEQYF. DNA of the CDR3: TGCAGTGCTAGAGCCCCGGACAGCTACGAGCAGTACTTC.

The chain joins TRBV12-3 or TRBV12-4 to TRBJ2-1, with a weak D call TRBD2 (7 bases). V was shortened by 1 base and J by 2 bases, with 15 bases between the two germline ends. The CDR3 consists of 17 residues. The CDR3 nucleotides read TGTGCCAGCAGTTTAGGGGGGGGGCGGGGGACCTACAATGAGCAGTTCTTC. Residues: CASSLGGGRGTYNEQFF.

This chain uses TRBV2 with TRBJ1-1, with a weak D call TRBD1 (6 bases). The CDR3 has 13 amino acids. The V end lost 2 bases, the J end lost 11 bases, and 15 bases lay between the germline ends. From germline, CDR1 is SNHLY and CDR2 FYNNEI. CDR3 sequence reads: CASSEIWGGWAFF. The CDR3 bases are TGTGCCAGCAGTGAAATTTGGGGGGGCTGGGCTTTCTTT.

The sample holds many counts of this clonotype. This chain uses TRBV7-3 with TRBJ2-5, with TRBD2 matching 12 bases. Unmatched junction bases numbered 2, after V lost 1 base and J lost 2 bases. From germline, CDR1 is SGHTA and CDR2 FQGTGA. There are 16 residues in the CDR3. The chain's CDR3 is CASSLSGTSGQETQYF. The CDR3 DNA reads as TGTGCCAGCAGCTTAAGTGGGACTAGCGGGCAAGAGACCCAGTACTTC. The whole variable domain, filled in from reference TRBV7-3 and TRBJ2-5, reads GAGVSQTPSNKVTEKGKYVELRCDPISGHTALYWYRQSLGQGPEFLIYFQGTGAADDSGLPNDRFFAVRPEGSVSTLKIQRTERGDSAVYLCASSLSGTSGQETQYFGPGTRLLVL.

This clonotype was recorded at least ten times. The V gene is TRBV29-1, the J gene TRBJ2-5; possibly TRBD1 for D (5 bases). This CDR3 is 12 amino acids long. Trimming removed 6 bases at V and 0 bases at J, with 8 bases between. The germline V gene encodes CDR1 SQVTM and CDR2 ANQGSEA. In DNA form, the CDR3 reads TGCAGCGTCGACAGTTACCAAGAGACCCAGTACTTC. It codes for CSVDSYQETQYF.

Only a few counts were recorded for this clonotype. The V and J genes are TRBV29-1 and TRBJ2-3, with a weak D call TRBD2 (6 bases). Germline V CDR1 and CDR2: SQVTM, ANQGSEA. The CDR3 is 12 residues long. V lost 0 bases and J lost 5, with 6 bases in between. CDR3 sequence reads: CSVEEGGDTQYF. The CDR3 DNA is TGCAGCGTTGAAGAGGGGGGAGATACGCAGTATTTT.

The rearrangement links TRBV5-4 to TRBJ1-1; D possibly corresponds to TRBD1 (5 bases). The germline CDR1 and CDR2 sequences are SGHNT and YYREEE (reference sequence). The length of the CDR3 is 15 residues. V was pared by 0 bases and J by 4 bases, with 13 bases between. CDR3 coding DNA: TGTGCCAGCAGCTTGGAGGCAGGGATAGCCACTGAAGCTTTCTTT. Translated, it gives CASSLEAGIATEAFF.

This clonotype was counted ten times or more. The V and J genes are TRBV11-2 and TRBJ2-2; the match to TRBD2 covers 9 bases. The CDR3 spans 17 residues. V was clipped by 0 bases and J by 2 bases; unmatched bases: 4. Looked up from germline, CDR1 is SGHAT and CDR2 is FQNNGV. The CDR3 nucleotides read TGTGCCAGCAGCTTAGATCCTAGCGGGATTAACACCGGGGAGCTGTTTTTT. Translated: CASSLDPSGINTGELFF.

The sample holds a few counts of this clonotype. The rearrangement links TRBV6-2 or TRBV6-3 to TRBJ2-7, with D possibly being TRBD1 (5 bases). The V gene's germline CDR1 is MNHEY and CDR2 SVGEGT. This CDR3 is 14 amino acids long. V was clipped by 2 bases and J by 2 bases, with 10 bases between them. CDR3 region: CASSYDSPPYEQYF. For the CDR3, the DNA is TGTGCCAGCAGTTACGACAGCCCTCCCTACGAGCAGTACTTC.

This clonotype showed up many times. DNA for the CDR3: TGTGCCAGCTCGGGTACAGATAAATCTGAAGCTTTCTTT. Amino acids: CASSGTDKSEAFF. The chain carries TRBV5-5 and TRBJ1-1; D is unresolved. Germline values: CDR1 SGHKS, CDR2 YYEKEE (reference sequence). This CDR3 contains 13 residues. The V and J ends lost 7 bases and 6 bases respectively, with 16 bases between them.

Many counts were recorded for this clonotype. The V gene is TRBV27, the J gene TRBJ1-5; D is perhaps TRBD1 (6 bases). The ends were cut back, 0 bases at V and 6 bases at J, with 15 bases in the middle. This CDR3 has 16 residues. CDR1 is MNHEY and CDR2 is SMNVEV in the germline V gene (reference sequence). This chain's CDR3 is CASSLSRGQAGQPQHF. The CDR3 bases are TGTGCCAGCAGTTTATCTAGGGGACAAGCGGGTCAGCCCCAGCATTTT.

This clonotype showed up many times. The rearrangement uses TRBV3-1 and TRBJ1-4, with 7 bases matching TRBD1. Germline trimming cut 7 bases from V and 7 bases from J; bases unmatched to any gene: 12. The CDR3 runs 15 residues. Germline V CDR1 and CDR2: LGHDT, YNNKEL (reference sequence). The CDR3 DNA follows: TGTGCCAGCACCCACTCGGACAGGATGAGTGAAAAACTGTTTTTT. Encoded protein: CASTHSDRMSEKLFF.

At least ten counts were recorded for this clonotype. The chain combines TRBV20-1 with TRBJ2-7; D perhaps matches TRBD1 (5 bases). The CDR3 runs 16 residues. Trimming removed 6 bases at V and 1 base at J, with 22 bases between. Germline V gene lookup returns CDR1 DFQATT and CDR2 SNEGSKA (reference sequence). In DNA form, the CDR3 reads TGCAGTGCCGACTTCCGGCCATTGGGGCCTTCCTACGAGCAGTACTTC. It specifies CSADFRPLGPSYEQYF.

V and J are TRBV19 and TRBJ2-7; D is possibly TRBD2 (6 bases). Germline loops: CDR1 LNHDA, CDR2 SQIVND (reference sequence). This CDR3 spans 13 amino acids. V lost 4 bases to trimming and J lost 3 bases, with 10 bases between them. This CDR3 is CASSTTSFYEQYF. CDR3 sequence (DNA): TGTGCCAGTAGTACGACTAGTTTCTACGAGCAGTACTTC.